This T cell receptor (beta chain) emerged from a study of T cells in localized non-small cell lung cancer. Produced via immunoSEQ multiplex PCR; TCRdb's table is partial and in-frame only. The sample records roughly 15,000 clones, 75% to 90% being singletons. Notes on this clone: Its antigen is undetermined.

Findings of the study overall: Within adjacent lung there appeared a median around 55 of the top 100 tumor clones. There was higher T cell clonality in uninvolved adjacent lung than in tumor, and it was highest there. A single tumor region was sequenced, leaving heterogeneity possible.

CDR1 and CDR2 from the germline V gene are SGHTA and FQGNSA. V was cut by 5 bases and J by 1 base, with 12 bases left in between. CDR3 length: 16 amino acids. The gene calls are TRBV7-2 and TRBJ2-6; D could derive from TRBD1 or TRBD2 (6 bases each). This clonotype originated in a woman aged 35-75 years with stage I lung adenocarcinoma. This sample comprised peripheral blood, obtained before any cancer treatment. CDR3: CASSRGAGSGANVLTF. The CDR3 DNA is TGTGCCAGCAGCAGGGGGGCGGGTTCTGGGGCCAACGTCCTGACTTTC.